A selection of T cell receptor beta chains follows, all from one sample in a study of early T cells in non-severe SARS-CoV-2 infection. TCRdb processed the 5' RACE reads anew with MiXCR; each CDR3 protein has one entry. The sample yields approximately 110,000 distinct CDR3 sequences, about 16% seen once. The sequenced sample was whole blood. These receptors were taken from an adult who was a healthcare worker with PCR-confirmed SARS-CoV-2 infection or an uninfected control (not recorded which). The CDR3 runs from the conserved cysteine through the conserved F or W. A D gene is named only where the DNA matches it firmly. A row's size may be missing; if present it is once, few, many or a size class.

CDR3 DNA | CDR3 protein | J gene | D gene | V gene | clone size
TGTGCCAGCAGCCCGACGAACTCCTACGAGCAGTACTTC | CASSPTNSYEQYF | TRBJ2-7 | NA | TRBV7-9 | NA
TGCAGTGCTTCGGGACAGGGGGCTGGAAACACCATATATTTT | CSASGQGAGNTIYF | TRBJ1-3 | TRBD1 | TRBV20-1 | NA
TGTGCCAGCGGACAGTCCGGGTCCTCGAACACTGAAGCTTTCTTT | CASGQSGSSNTEAFF | TRBJ1-1 | NA | TRBV19 | NA
TGTGCCTGGAGCCCGGGACAGTTCTATGGCTACACCTTC | CAWSPGQFYGYTF | TRBJ1-2 | TRBD1 | TRBV30 | NA
TGTGCCAGTAGTATCCCCCGAAAGGCGGGGGGACCTCTACGCACAGATACGCAGTATTTT | CASSIPRKAGGPLRTDTQYF | TRBJ2-3 | TRBD2 | TRBV19 | many
TGTGCCAGCAGCACGTCGTCGGGCGAGCAGTACTTC | CASSTSSGEQYF | TRBJ2-7 | NA | TRBV9 | NA
TGTGCCAGCAGCTTAGACCTTGGGACTACAGAGACCCAGTACTTC | CASSLDLGTTETQYF | TRBJ2-5 | TRBD2 | TRBV7-9 | NA
TGTGCCAGCTCACCCGGAGAAGTCTATGGCTACACCTTC | CASSPGEVYGYTF | TRBJ1-2 | NA | TRBV18 | NA
TGCAGTGCTAGAGAACTTGCTAGCGGGGGGTTCAATGAGCAGTTCTTC | CSARELASGGFNEQFF | TRBJ2-1 | TRBD2 | TRBV20-1 | NA
TGTGCCAGCAGCTCCCCCCCACAGGAAAAACTGTTTTTT | CASSSPPQEKLFF | TRBJ1-4 | NA | TRBV9 | few
TGTGCCACCAGCAGGCCGGGACTAGCGGAGAGCTACGATGAGCAGATCTTC | CATSRPGLAESYDEQIF | TRBJ2-1 | TRBD2 | TRBV15 | NA
TGTGCCAGCAGCTTAGATAGTACAGGGGCCTACGAGCAGTACTTC | CASSLDSTGAYEQYF | TRBJ2-7 | TRBD1 | TRBV11-2 | many
TGTGCCAGCAGTGTGGGGGGCGATGGCTACACCTTC | CASSVGGDGYTF | TRBJ1-2 | NA | TRBV6-6 | NA
TGTGCCAGCAGCCCGAGAGAGTACTACAATGAGCAGTTCTTC | CASSPREYYNEQFF | TRBJ2-1 | NA | TRBV12-3/TRBV12-4 | many
TGCAGTGCTAGAAACCTTCGACGGTCAGATACGCAGTATTTT | CSARNLRRSDTQYF | TRBJ2-3 | NA | TRBV20-1 | NA
TGTGCCAGCAGCCAAGTAACAAGCGAGCAGTACTTC | CASSQVTSEQYF | TRBJ2-7 | NA | TRBV3-1 | many
TGTGCCAGCAGTGTGGTGGCAGGCCTTGAAGCTTTCTTT | CASSVVAGLEAFF | TRBJ1-1 | NA | TRBV6-4 | few
TGCGCCAGCAGCCGGGTGAAGGGAGAGACCCAGTACTTC | CASSRVKGETQYF | TRBJ2-5 | NA | TRBV4-1 | few
TGCGCCAGCAGCCCTCAGCGGGGGGGCTCCTACAATGAGCAGTTCTTC | CASSPQRGGSYNEQFF | TRBJ2-1 | TRBD2 | TRBV5-1 | NA
TGTGCCAGCAGTTTTAGTTTGAACACTGAAGCTTTCTTT | CASSFSLNTEAFF | TRBJ1-1 | NA | TRBV27 | many
TGTGCCAGCAGTGCTCGGCCTGCAGGTGAGCAGTTCTTC | CASSARPAGEQFF | TRBJ2-1 | NA | TRBV6-1 | NA
TGTGCCAGCACCCCGGGAGTCTACGAGCAGTACTTC | CASTPGVYEQYF | TRBJ2-7 | NA | TRBV2 | few
TGTGCCAGCAGCCCTACCCCCTCCGGCGCGAGGACAAGATATGGCTACACCTTC | CASSPTPSGARTRYGYTF | TRBJ1-2 | NA | TRBV3-1 | few
TGTGCCAGCAGTGGTATTCCTGTGACTTGGGATAGCACAGATACGCAGTATTTT | CASSGIPVTWDSTDTQYF | TRBJ2-3 | NA | TRBV6-8 | NA
TGCGCCAGCAGCCAGGCCCCAGGTCAGTCTTACGAGCAGTACTTC | CASSQAPGQSYEQYF | TRBJ2-7 | NA | TRBV4-1 | few
TGTGCCAGCAGTTTCAGGGGGGCCGGTAGTGAAAAACTGTTTTTT | CASSFRGAGSEKLFF | TRBJ1-4 | TRBD1 | TRBV12-3/TRBV12-4 | NA
TGTGCCTGGAGTGGTGAAGGGCGGATCAATCAGCCCCAGCATTTT | CAWSGEGRINQPQHF | TRBJ1-5 | NA | TRBV30 | NA
TGTGCCAGCAGTGAAGCAGGGTTTATCACAGATACGCAGTATTTT | CASSEAGFITDTQYF | TRBJ2-3 | NA | TRBV2 | NA
TGTGCCATCAGTGACGACAGGGGATACACTGAAGCTTTCTTT | CAISDDRGYTEAFF | TRBJ1-1 | TRBD1 | TRBV10-3 | NA
TGTGCCAGAGCAGAGGGGGCAAGCAATCAGCCCCAGCATTTT | CARAEGASNQPQHF | TRBJ1-5 | TRBD1 | TRBV12-3/TRBV12-4 | NA
TGTGCCAGCAGCCCCACGGACAGTAAAAGTCATGGCTACACCTTC | CASSPTDSKSHGYTF | TRBJ1-2 | NA | TRBV7-9 | few
TGTGCCAGCAGCTCCTTGGGGAGGGAGGCTTTCTTT | CASSSLGREAFF | TRBJ1-1 | NA | TRBV7-9 | NA
TGTGCCAGCAGCCAAGGGGCTACCGGGGGGCATCGAGGCACTGAAGCTTTCTTT | CASSQGATGGHRGTEAFF | TRBJ1-1 | NA | TRBV3-1 | few
TGTGCCAGCAGTCTAACAGGGGGCGTGAGCAATCAGCCCCAGCATTTT | CASSLTGGVSNQPQHF | TRBJ1-5 | TRBD1 | TRBV12-3/TRBV12-4 | NA
TGTGCCAGCTCCCACTACAAGAACACCGGGGAGCTGTTTTTT | CASSHYKNTGELFF | TRBJ2-2 | NA | TRBV18 | few
TGCGCCAGCACTCCCCGGGGTGGGGCCCCCAATGAGCAGTTCTTC | CASTPRGGAPNEQFF | TRBJ2-1 | NA | TRBV4-1 | NA
TGTGCCAGCAGTAAACAGGGGAAAAGCAATCAGCCCCAGCATTTT | CASSKQGKSNQPQHF | TRBJ1-5 | TRBD1 | TRBV12-3/TRBV12-4 | few
TGTGCCAGCAGCTTAACGGCCTCTAGCACAGATACGCAGTATTTT | CASSLTASSTDTQYF | TRBJ2-3 | NA | TRBV11-2 | NA
TGTGCCAGCAGCTTGTCCCAGTCCACAGATACGCAGTATTTT | CASSLSQSTDTQYF | TRBJ2-3 | NA | TRBV7-9 | NA
TGTGCCAGCAGTTTTCCGGGAAAGACCCAGTACTTC | CASSFPGKTQYF | TRBJ2-5 | NA | TRBV25-1 | NA
TGTGCCACCAGTGATGGTCAGGGAGTCAACTATGGCTACACCTTC | CATSDGQGVNYGYTF | TRBJ1-2 | NA | TRBV24-1 | NA
TGTGCCAGCAGCCAGCTCCGGGACAGGGGGCAGAATGAGCAGTTCTTC | CASSQLRDRGQNEQFF | TRBJ2-1 | TRBD1 | TRBV3-1 | few
TGTGCCAGCAACCAGGGGGGTCTCGATCAGCCCCAGCATTTT | CASNQGGLDQPQHF | TRBJ1-5 | TRBD1 | TRBV12-3/TRBV12-4 | few
TGCGCCAGCGCCCTATCCCTTAGCTCCTACAATGAGCAGTTCTTC | CASALSLSSYNEQFF | TRBJ2-1 | NA | TRBV5-1 | NA
TGTGCCAGCAGCATCAGGGCCGGACAGCCCCAGCATTTT | CASSIRAGQPQHF | TRBJ1-5 | NA | TRBV7-9 | NA
TGTGCCAGCAGGCCTTCCGCGGGGGCCTATGGCTACACCTTC | CASRPSAGAYGYTF | TRBJ1-2 | NA | TRBV6-2/TRBV6-3 | NA
TGTGCCAGCAGTTTATCGTACGCAGGGGGCTTTCTCGAGACCCAGTACTTC | CASSLSYAGGFLETQYF | TRBJ2-5 | TRBD1 | TRBV27 | NA
TGTGCCAGCAGCTTAGTTTACGGGGACAGCACAGATACGCAGTATTTT | CASSLVYGDSTDTQYF | TRBJ2-3 | NA | TRBV7-9 | many
TGCAGCGTTGGAGGGTACATGAACACTGAAGCTTTCTTT | CSVGGYMNTEAFF | TRBJ1-1 | NA | TRBV29-1 | few
TGTGCCAGCAGCCAAGAGACACGTGTACGAGGGCAGTACTTC | CASSQETRVRGQYF | TRBJ2-7 | NA | TRBV4-2 | NA
TGTGCCAGCAGCCGCGGAGGGCAGGGAGACGGCATTCAGTACTTC | CASSRGGQGDGIQYF | TRBJ2-4 | NA | TRBV7-9 | few
TGTGCCAGCAGTGAAGCGGGGATACCCTACAATGAGCAGTTCTTC | CASSEAGIPYNEQFF | TRBJ2-1 | NA | TRBV6-1 | NA
TGTGCCAGCAGTGAAAGCCAGGCCTATGGCTACACCTTC | CASSESQAYGYTF | TRBJ1-2 | NA | TRBV6-1 | NA
TGTGCCAGCAGCACCATGGGGAGGGACACTGAAGCTTTCTTT | CASSTMGRDTEAFF | TRBJ1-1 | NA | TRBV3-1 | few
TGTGCCAGCAGTCCGACTCTTTGGGATACGAAGTATTTT | CASSPTLWDTKYF | TRBJ2-3 | NA | TRBV27 | NA